The 18 T cell receptor beta chains in this list originate from one sample, sequenced in a study of T cells of healthy individuals. In TCRdb, the 5' RACE reads were re-called with MiXCR into one record per CDR3 protein. The sample has 100,000 or so distinct CDR3 sequences; roughly 18% are singletons. The receptors were gathered from a human donor in good health.

The chain has TRBV7-2 and TRBJ2-3; weak D call: TRBD2 (6 bases). Between the trimmed V and J ends, which lost 5 bases and 0 bases, there was a span of 18 bases. The germline V gene encodes CDR1 SGHTA and CDR2 FQGNSA. This CDR3 is built from 17 residues. The CDR3 DNA follows: TGTGCCAGCAGCCGAGAGGTGGGCGGGACTAGCACAGATACGCAGTATTTT. This gives the protein CASSREVGGTSTDTQYF.

This chain connects TRBV6-5 to TRBJ2-1; a possible D gene is TRBD1 (6 bases). The CDR3 loop spans 13 amino acids. V lost 0 bases to trimming and J lost 15 bases, with 15 bases between them. Germline lookup yields CDR1 MNHEY and CDR2 SVGAGI. The CDR3 nucleotides read TGTGCCAGCAGTTACTCGATATCAGGACAGACGTTCTTC. This translates into CASSYSISGQTFF.

This clonotype came up many times. The chain recombines TRBV7-9 with TRBJ2-3; D is uncertain. The germline V gene encodes CDR1 SEHNR and CDR2 FQNEAQ (reference sequence). With 2 bases removed from V and 5 bases from J, the gap between germline ends came to 8 bases. The CDR3 consists of 13 residues. The CDR3 DNA sequence: TGTGCCAGCAGCTTAAAGTCGGGAGATACGCAGTATTTT. This encodes CASSLKSGDTQYF.

The J gene is TRBJ1-2, the V gene TRBV4-3, with D hard to call. Germline V gives CDR1 LGHNA, CDR2 YSLEER. The CDR3 contains 17 residues. Trimming took 0 bases from V and 4 from J, leaving 18 bases between them. The CDR3: CASSQDSRISNLYGYTF. Here the CDR3 DNA reads TGCGCCAGCAGCCAAGATAGTAGGATTTCGAACCTCTATGGCTACACCTTC.

This rearrangement joins TRBV7-2 to TRBJ1-6; tentatively, D is TRBD1 (5 bases). The CDR3 is 16 residues long. V dropped 1 base and J dropped 9 bases, with 16 bases sitting between them. Germline V gene data show CDR1 as SGHTA and CDR2 as FQGNSA. CDR3 DNA: TGTGCCAGCAGCTTAGGGGCCCAGGGTACAGGTTCACCCCTCCACTTT. Its translation: CASSLGAQGTGSPLHF.

The chain recombines TRBV7-2 with TRBJ2-7, with 8 bases lining up with TRBD2. With V trimmed by 5 bases and J by 0 bases, 9 bases remained unmatched. This CDR3 is built from 16 residues. Per germline, CDR1 SGHTA and CDR2 FQGNSA. Here the CDR3 reads CASSAGTSGSSYEQYF. The DNA for the CDR3 is TGTGCCAGCAGCGCCGGTACTAGCGGCAGCTCCTACGAGCAGTACTTC.

This clonotype was recorded at least ten times. The rearrangement links TRBV7-6 to TRBJ1-5, with 10 bases fitting TRBD1. The CDR3 is 15 amino acids. CDR1 is SGHVS and CDR2 is FNYEAQ in the germline V gene. With V trimmed by 5 bases and J by 7 bases, 8 bases remained unmatched. In nucleotides, the CDR3 is TGTGCCAGCAGCCCGGGACAGGGGATGGGCCAGCCCCAGCATTTT. Protein sequence: CASSPGQGMGQPQHF.

Many counts were recorded for this clonotype. V and J are TRBV18 and TRBJ2-3, with D possibly matching TRBD1 (5 bases). Trimming shortened V by 6 bases and J by 4 bases, and 17 bases separated the two germline ends. CDR1 is KGHSH and CDR2 is LQKENI in the germline V gene. CDR3 length: 15 residues. The CDR3 reads CASSHNLQGSDTQYF. The CDR3 coding sequence is TGTGCCAGCTCCCATAACCTTCAGGGATCAGATACGCAGTATTTT.

This clonotype came up a few times. This chain connects TRBV6-5 to TRBJ2-5, with D tentatively TRBD1 or TRBD2 (5 bases each). Germline V gene sequence: CDR1 MNHEY, CDR2 SVGAGI. The CDR3 spans 13 residues. The V end lost 6 bases, the J end lost 5 bases, and 13 bases lay between the germline ends. CDR3 loop: CASSLLGVETQYF. The CDR3 DNA reads as TGTGCCAGCAGCTTACTAGGGGTGGAGACCCAGTACTTC.

In this sample, this clonotype turned up many times. The chain couples TRBV7-6 to TRBJ2-7; D gene uncertain. This CDR3 has 15 residues. Germline V gene lookup returns CDR1 SGHVS and CDR2 FNYEAQ. V was trimmed by 1 base and J by 4 bases, leaving 14 bases between them. CDR3 in amino acids: CASSLDFTGLYEQYF. The CDR3 DNA is TGTGCCAGCAGCTTAGATTTTACGGGTTTGTACGAGCAGTACTTC.

This rearrangement joins TRBV2 to TRBJ2-1; D perhaps matches TRBD2 (5 bases). V was pared by 6 bases and J by 3 bases, with 6 bases between. The CDR3 contains 12 residues. The germline V gene encodes CDR1 SNHLY and CDR2 FYNNEI. The CDR3: CASSGNYNEQFF. The CDR3 coding sequence is TGTGCCAGCAGCGGGAACTACAATGAGCAGTTCTTC.

This clonotype was observed many times. The CDR3 here is CASSQGEFLGEQYF. CDR3 nucleotides: TGCGCCAGCAGCCAAGGGGAGTTTCTCGGGGAGCAGTACTTC. The V call is TRBV4-3, the J call TRBJ2-7; maybe TRBD2 (5 bases). CDR1 is LGHNA, CDR2 YSLEER, per germline. This CDR3 has 14 amino acids. V was trimmed by 1 base and J by 7 bases, leaving 14 bases between them.

In its sample, this clonotype was seen many times. The CDR3 spells CASSLRGASSYEQYF. DNA of the CDR3: TGTGCCAGCAGCTTAAGGGGGGCCAGCTCCTACGAGCAGTACTTC. The rearrangement uses TRBV7-8 and TRBJ2-7, with D possibly called TRBD1 or TRBD2 (6 bases each). Trimming took off 2 bases at V and 0 bases at J, with 11 bases between the two ends. Germline CDR1 SGHVS, CDR2 FQNEAQ. The length of the CDR3 is 15 residues.

This clonotype was observed a handful of times. The chain recombines TRBV4-1 with TRBJ1-2, with 8 bases fitting TRBD1. The V gene end was trimmed by 0 bases and the J gene end by 3 bases; junction bases not matched to a gene: 3. There are 15 residues in the CDR3. Germline V gene lookup returns CDR1 MGHRA and CDR2 YSYEKL. The CDR3: CASSQDPGQDYGYTF. The CDR3 nucleotides are TGCGCCAGCAGCCAAGACCCGGGACAGGACTATGGCTACACCTTC.

CDR3 nucleotide sequence: TGCGCCAGCAGCCCAAACCAGGGACGGTTGAACACTGAAGCTTTCTTT. This gives the protein CASSPNQGRLNTEAFF. The V and J genes are TRBV5-1 and TRBJ1-1; perhaps TRBD1 as D (5 bases). V lost 4 bases to trimming and J lost 0 bases, with 16 bases between them. The CDR3 covers 16 residues. Germline V gene data show CDR1 as SGHRS and CDR2 as YFSETQ. Full variable domain (missing parts from reference TRBV5-1 and TRBJ1-1): KAGVTQTPRYLIKTRGQQVTLSCSPISGHRSVSWYQQTPGQGLQFLFEYFSETQRNKGNFPGRFSGRQFSNSRSEMNVSTLELGDSALYLCASSPNQGRLNTEAFFGQGTRLTVV.

This clonotype appeared a few times. The rearrangement links TRBV11-3 to TRBJ2-3; no definite D call. CDR3 length: 13 residues. In germline, CDR1 is SGHNT, CDR2 YENEEA. V was shortened by 1 base and J by 6 bases, with 8 bases between the two germline ends. This CDR3 reads CASSLAEGDTQYF. CDR3 DNA sequence: TGTGCCAGCAGCTTAGCGGAAGGGGATACGCAGTATTTT. The full variable domain, completed using reference TRBV11-3 and TRBJ2-3, is EAGVVQSPRYKIIEKKQPVAFWCNPISGHNTLYWYLQNLGQGPELLIRYENEEAVDDSQLPKDRFSAERLKGVDSTLKIQPAELGDSAVYLCASSLAEGDTQYFGPGTRLTVL.

The chain links TRBV6-5 to TRBJ2-1, with TRBD1 as a possible D gene (5 bases). Trimming removed 8 bases from V and 4 bases from J, with 12 bases in between. The CDR3 sequence is 13 residues long. CDR1 and CDR2 from the germline V gene are MNHEY and SVGAGI. CDR3: CASERQGYNEQFF. The CDR3 DNA reads as TGTGCCAGCGAGCGCCAGGGATACAATGAGCAGTTCTTC.

This clonotype appeared many times. The chain couples TRBV20-1 to TRBJ2-5; 7 bases agree with TRBD2. The V segment lost 3 bases and the J segment 2 bases; nucleotides outside the gene matches: 6. Germline CDR1 is DFQATT and CDR2 is SNEGSKA (reference sequence). This CDR3 contains 14 residues. This CDR3 reads CSARGGGQQETQYF. Written as DNA, the CDR3 is TGCAGTGCTAGGGGGGGAGGGCAACAAGAGACCCAGTACTTC.